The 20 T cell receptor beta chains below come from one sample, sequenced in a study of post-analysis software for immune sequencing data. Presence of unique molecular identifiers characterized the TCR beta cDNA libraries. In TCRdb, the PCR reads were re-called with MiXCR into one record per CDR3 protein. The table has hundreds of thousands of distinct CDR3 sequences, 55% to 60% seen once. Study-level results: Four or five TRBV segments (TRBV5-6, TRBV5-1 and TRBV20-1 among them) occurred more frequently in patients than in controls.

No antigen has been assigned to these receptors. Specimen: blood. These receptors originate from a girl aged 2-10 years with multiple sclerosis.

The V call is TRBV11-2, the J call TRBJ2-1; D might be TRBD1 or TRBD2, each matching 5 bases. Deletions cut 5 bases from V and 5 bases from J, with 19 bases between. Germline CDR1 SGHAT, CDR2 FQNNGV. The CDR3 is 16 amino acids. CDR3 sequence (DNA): TGTGCCAGCAGCGACCCCTCGGGGCGGACCAACAATGAGCAGTTCTTC. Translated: CASSDPSGRTNNEQFF.

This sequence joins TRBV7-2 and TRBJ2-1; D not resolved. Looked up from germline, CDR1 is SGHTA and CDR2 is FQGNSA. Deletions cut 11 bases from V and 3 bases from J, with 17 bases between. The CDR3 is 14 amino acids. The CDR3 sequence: CALSRTAVYNEQFF. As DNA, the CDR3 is TGTGCCCTTAGCAGGACCGCCGTCTACAATGAGCAGTTCTTC.

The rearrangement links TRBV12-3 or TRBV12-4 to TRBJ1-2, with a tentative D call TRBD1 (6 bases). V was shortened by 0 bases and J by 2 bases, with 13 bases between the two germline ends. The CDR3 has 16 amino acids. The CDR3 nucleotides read TGTGCCAGCAGTTTAGCAGGGGGGATTGGGAACTATGGCTACACCTTC. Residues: CASSLAGGIGNYGYTF.

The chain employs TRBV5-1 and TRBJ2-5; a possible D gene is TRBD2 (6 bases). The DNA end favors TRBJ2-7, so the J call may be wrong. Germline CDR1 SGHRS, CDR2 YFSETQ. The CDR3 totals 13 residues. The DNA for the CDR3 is TGCGCCAGCAGCTCGACTAGTCCCCTCGAGCAGTACTTC. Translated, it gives CASSSTSPLEQYF.

CDR3 in amino acids: CASIRHGSSYNEQYF. The CDR3 coding sequence is TGTGCCAGCATTCGTCATGGAAGCTCCTACAATGAGCAGTACTTC. This rearrangement joins TRBV28 to TRBJ2-1; D ambiguous. The closer fit of TRBJ2-7 to the DNA end suggests the J call may be wrong. This CDR3 has 15 residues. The V gene's germline CDR1 is MDHEN and CDR2 SYDVKM.

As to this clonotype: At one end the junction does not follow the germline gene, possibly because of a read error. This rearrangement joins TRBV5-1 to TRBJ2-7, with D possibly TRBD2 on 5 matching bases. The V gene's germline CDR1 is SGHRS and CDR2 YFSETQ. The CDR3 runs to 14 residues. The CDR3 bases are TGCGCCATCAGCTTGGGCAGCGGTAACTACGAGCAGTACTTC. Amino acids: CAISLGSGNYEQYF.

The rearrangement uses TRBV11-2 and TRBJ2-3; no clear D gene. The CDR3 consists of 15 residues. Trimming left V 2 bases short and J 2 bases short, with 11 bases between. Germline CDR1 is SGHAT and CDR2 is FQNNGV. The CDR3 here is CASSLQSEITDTQYF. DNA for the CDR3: TGTGCCAGCAGCTTACAGAGTGAAATCACAGATACGCAGTATTTT.

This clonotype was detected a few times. CDR3 nucleotide sequence: TGTGCCAGCAGCTTAGCTCCGGACGGACCCTACGAGCAGTACTTC. It specifies CASSLAPDGPYEQYF. The rearrangement links TRBV11-2 to TRBJ2-7; D is ambiguous. The V and J ends lost 1 base and 2 bases respectively, with 12 bases between them. This CDR3 contains 15 residues. CDR1 is SGHAT, CDR2 FQNNGV, per germline.

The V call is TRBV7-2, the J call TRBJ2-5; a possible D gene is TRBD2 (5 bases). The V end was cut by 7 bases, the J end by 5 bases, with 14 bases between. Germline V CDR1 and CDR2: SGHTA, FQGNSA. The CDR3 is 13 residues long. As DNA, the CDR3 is TGTGCCAGCAACCTCATTCCGGGGGAGACCCAGTACTTC. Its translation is CASNLIPGETQYF.

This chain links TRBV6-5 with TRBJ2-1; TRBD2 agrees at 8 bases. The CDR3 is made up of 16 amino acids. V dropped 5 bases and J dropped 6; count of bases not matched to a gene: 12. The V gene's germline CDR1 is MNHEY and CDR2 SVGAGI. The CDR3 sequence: CASSESLAGSGNEQFF. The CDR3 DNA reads TGTGCCAGCAGTGAATCCTTAGCGGGATCGGGCAATGAGCAGTTCTTC.

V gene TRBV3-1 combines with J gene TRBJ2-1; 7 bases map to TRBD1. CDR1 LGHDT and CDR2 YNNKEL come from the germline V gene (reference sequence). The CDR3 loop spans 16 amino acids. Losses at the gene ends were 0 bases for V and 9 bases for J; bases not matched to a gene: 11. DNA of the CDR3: TGTGCCAGCAGCCAAGACCGGGACAGCACCGGAAGTGAGCAGTTCTTC. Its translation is CASSQDRDSTGSEQFF.

CDR3 sequence (DNA): TGTGCCAGCAGTTTAGTACAGGGGGTGGAAAATGAGCAGTTCTTC. It is translated as CASSLVQGVENEQFF. The chain uses TRBV12-3 or TRBV12-4 and TRBJ2-1; 8 bases agree with TRBD1. The CDR3 is 15 amino acids. V was clipped by 1 base and J by 7 bases; unmatched bases: 6.

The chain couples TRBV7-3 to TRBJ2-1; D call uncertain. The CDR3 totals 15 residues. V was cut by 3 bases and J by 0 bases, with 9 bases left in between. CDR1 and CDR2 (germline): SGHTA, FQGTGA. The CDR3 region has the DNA TGTGCCAGCAGCTTTCACCGAGACTCCTACAATGAGCAGTTCTTC. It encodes CASSFHRDSYNEQFF.

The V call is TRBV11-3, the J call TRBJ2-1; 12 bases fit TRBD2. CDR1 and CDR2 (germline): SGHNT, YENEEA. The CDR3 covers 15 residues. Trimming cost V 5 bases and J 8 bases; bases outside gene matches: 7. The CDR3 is CASSQTSGSGYEQFF. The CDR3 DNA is TGTGCCAGCAGCCAGACTAGCGGGAGTGGGTATGAGCAGTTCTTC.

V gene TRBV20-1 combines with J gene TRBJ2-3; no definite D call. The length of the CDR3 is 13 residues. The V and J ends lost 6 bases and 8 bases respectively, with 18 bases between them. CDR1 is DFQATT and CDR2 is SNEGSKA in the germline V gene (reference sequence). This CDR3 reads CSAPAPGVGTQYF. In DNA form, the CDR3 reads TGCAGTGCCCCCGCGCCAGGAGTAGGTACGCAGTATTTT.

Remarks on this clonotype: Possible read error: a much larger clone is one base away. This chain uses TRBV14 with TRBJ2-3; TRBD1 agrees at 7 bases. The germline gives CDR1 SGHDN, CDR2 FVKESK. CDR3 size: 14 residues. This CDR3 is CAISPLTGSDTQYF. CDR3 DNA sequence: TGTGCCATCAGCCCCCTGACAGGGTCAGATACGCAGTATTTT.

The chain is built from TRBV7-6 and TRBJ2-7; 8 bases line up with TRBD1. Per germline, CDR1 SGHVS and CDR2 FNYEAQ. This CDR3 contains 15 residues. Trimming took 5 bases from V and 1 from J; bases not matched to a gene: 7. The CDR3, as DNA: TGTGCCAGCAGCCCGCTAGGACAGGGATCCTACGAGCAGTACTTC. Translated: CASSPLGQGSYEQYF.

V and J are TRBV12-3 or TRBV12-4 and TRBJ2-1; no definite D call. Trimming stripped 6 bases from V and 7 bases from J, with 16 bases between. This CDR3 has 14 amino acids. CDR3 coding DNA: TGTGCCAGCAGCCACGACCAGTGGGTAAATGAGCAGTTCTTC. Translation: CASSHDQWVNEQFF.

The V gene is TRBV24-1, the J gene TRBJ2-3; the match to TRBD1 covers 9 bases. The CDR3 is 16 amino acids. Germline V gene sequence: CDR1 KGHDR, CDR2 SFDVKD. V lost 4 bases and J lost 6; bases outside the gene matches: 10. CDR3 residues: CATSDPGTGKIDTQYF. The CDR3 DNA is TGTGCCACCAGTGACCCCGGGACAGGGAAGATTGATACGCAGTATTTT.

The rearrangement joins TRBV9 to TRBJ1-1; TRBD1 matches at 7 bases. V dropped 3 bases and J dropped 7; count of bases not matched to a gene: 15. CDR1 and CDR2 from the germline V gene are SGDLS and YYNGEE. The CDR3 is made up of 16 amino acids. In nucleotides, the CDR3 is TGTGCCAGCAGCGCAAATATTCATGGGGACAGCCGTGAAGCTTTCTTT. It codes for CASSANIHGDSREAFF.